Only a few counts were recorded for the clone carrying this T cell receptor beta chain. CDR1 is LGHNA, CDR2 YNFKEQ, per germline. Between the trimmed V and J ends, which lost 1 base and 7 bases, there was a span of 17 bases. The CDR3 covers 15 residues. cDNA molecules, individually, were tagged with unique molecular identifiers. Each CDR3 protein gets one entry after TCRdb re-called the 5' RACE reads with MiXCR. This table has 85,000 to 90,000 distinct CDR3 sequences, approximately 15% appearing once. This entry comes from a study of early T cells in non-severe SARS-CoV-2 infection. Sequencing was done on a sample of whole blood. This sequence joins TRBV4-2 and TRBJ2-7; the D gene is possibly TRBD1 (5 bases). This TCR came from an adult who was a healthcare worker with PCR-confirmed SARS-CoV-2 infection or an uninfected control (not recorded which). CDR3 amino acids: CASSQVGASGREQYV. The CDR3 DNA is TGTGCCAGCAGCCAAGTTGGGGCCTCCGGGCGAGAGCAGTACGTC.